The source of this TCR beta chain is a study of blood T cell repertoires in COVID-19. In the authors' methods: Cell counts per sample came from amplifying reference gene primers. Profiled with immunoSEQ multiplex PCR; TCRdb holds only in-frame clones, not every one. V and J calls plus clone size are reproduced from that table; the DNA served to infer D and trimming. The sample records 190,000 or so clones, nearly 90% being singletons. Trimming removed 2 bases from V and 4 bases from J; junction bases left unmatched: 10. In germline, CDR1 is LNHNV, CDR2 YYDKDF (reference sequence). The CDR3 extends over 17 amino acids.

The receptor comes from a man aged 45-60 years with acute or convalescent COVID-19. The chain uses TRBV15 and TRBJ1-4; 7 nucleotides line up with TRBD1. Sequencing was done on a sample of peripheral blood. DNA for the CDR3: TGTGCCACCAGCAGAACCCTCGGACAGGCGGGTAATGAAAAACTGTTTTTT. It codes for CATSRTLGQAGNEKLFF.